The TCR beta chain described here comes from a study of T cell clonotyping in hematopoietic cell transplantation (dated by TCRdb to the early 2020s). For the study in its entirety: Recipient samples taken before transplant were obtained following cytoreduction. In the study, 140 or so blood samples were gathered from approximately 33 consecutive transplant recipients and their related donors. Recruitment of patients ran from September 2015 to early 2017, and follow-up continued until September 2020 or until death.

The sample's time point, from its label and the paper: recipient sample about 28 days before transplant, after cytoreduction. Recipient blood was collected about 28 days before transplant and at days 30, 100 and 180 after transplant. Nuclei Lysis Solution was used to extract genomic DNA from fresh or cryopreserved unfractionated peripheral blood mononuclear cells. With the immunoSEQ assay, which is a bias-controlled multiplex PCR relying on V- and J-specific primers, TCR beta CDR3 regions were amplified from genomic DNA. A second PCR step added a proprietary barcode and Illumina adapter sequences to the CDR3 amplicons. An Illumina MiSeq instrument was used for sequencing of the CDR3 libraries. From the authors' description of their analysis: Export and quality control were performed with immunoSEQ Analyzer 3.0, and downstream analyses were performed with R Bioconductor and Immunarch. Only productive rearrangements within the normalized downsampled data set were used in the calculation of repertoire metrics. Clonotypes larger than 5 templates in the normalized cohort were defined as pathologically expanded. The Inverse Simpson Index served as the measure of repertoire diversity. The non-normalized data set was used for CMV-specificity analyses so that all clonotypes could be captured. Entries here come from immuneACCESS through TCRdb and include only in-frame sequences with V and J called. Some clones fail to appear in such tables; in the studies checked, an unresolved V gene covers under half of the shortfall, and the cause of the remainder is unknown. Clone size and V and J calls were adopted from that table, with D and trimming inferred from the DNA. In all, the sample holds roughly 48,000 clones, and 80% to 85% of those were seen once. Approximately 5.4% of the sample rests with the top ten.

Results and caveats for the whole study, not just this receptor: Broader posttransplant TCR repertoire diversity was predicted by donor and pretransplant recipient Inverse Simpson Index values. Sample size was limited, and cells were not sorted, so CD4 and CD8 repertoire contributions could not be separated. A decrease in recipient TCR diversity was observed after transplant, and a progressive increase in pathologically expanded clonotypes was seen from day 30 to day 180. Recipient repertoires showed only a small fraction of overlap with donor repertoires, and over 97% appeared de novo at the given depth.

CDR1 and CDR2 (LNHDA, SQIVND) derive from the germline V gene (reference sequence). Measured from the cysteine to the phenylalanine, the CDR3 is 14 residues long. Just CDR3 DNA is preserved here, 42 bases in frame from base 1. The germline ends are 13 bases apart after V is trimmed by 7 bases and J by 4 bases. In this sample, this clone turned up once. Which antigen it targets is not known. Nothing much larger sits one base from this clone, and base qualities are not available. Sample: peripheral blood mononuclear cells, taken before stem cell transplant. The TCR comes from a man between 60 and 70 years old with myelodysplastic syndrome. Some clones in this sample may be carry-over from other donors' samples. The chain is encoded by TRBV19 joined to TRBJ2-2, with TRBD1 as a weak D call on 7 bases. The DNA is as follows: TGTGCCAGTAAACCAGGGGGGATCACCGGGGAGCTGTTTTTT. It translates as CASKPGGITGELFF.